What follows describes a single T cell receptor (beta chain). What it binds is unknown. These data are taken from a study of shared clonotypes between healthy human individuals. The CDR3 runs 15 residues. V lost 6 bases and J 2 bases, leaving 13 bases between the germline ends. CDR1 and CDR2 (germline): WNHNN, SYGVQD (reference sequence). Study-wide findings and caveats: Generally, naive subsets came out with larger estimated richness than memory subsets.

Healthy HIV-negative adults with no recent acute infections or vaccinations were recruited as donors. The authors distributed each subset's genomic DNA evenly over several immunoSEQ plates. Clones were sequenced by immunoSEQ multiplex PCR, and TCRdb holds only the in-frame ones, with some missing. Among 2 million to 2.5 million clones listed, roughly 90% were seen once. This receptor was obtained from a man aged 18 to 29 in good health. Some clones in this sample may be carry-over from other donors' samples. What was sequenced was naive CD4+ T cells from PBMCs. Subset indicated: CD45RA+ positively selected. This chain joins TRBV10-1 and TRBJ2-2, with D possibly matching TRBD2 (6 bases). The CDR3 here is CASSGGFPNTGELFF. The CDR3 DNA reads TGCGCCAGCAGCGGGGGTTTCCCCAACACCGGGGAGCTGTTTTTT.